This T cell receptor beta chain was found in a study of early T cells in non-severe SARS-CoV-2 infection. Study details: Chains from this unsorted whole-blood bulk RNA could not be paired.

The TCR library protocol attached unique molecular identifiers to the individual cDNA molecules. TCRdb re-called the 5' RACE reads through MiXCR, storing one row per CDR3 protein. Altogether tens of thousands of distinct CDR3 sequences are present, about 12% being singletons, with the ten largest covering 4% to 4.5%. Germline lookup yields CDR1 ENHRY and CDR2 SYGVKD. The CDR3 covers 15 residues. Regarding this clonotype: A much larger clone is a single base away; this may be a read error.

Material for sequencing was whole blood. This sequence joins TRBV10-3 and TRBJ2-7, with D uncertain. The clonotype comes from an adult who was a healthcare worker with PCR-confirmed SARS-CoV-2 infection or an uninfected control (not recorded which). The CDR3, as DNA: TGTGCCATCAGAAACACCCTGGATGCTACCTACGAGCAGCACTTC. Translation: CAIRNTLDATYEQHF.